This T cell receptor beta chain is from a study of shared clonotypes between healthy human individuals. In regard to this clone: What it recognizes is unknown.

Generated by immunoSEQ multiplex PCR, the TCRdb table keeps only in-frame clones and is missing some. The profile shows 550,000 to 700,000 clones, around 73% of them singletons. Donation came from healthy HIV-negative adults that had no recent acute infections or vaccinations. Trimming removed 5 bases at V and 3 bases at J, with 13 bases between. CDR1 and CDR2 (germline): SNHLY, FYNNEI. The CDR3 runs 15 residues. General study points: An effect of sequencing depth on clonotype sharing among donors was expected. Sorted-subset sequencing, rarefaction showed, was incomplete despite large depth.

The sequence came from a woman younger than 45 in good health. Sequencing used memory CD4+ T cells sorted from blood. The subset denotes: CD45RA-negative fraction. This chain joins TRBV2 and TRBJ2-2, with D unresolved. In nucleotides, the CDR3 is TGTGCCAGCAGTCCCATAGCCCGTGACACCGGGGAGCTGTTTTTT. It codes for CASSPIARDTGELFF.